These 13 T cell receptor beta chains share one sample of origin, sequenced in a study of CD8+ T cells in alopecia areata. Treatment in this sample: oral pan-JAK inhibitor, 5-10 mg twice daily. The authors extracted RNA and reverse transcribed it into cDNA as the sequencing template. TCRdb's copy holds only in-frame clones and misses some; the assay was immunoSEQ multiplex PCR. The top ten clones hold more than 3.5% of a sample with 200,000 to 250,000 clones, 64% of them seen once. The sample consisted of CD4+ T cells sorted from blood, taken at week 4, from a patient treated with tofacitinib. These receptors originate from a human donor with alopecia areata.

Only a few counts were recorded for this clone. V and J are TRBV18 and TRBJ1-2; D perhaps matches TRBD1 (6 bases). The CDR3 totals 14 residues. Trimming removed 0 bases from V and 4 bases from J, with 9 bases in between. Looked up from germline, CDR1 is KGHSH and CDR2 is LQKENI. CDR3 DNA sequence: TGTGCCAGCTCACCACCAACAGGGACCTATGGCTACACCTTC. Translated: CASSPPTGTYGYTF.

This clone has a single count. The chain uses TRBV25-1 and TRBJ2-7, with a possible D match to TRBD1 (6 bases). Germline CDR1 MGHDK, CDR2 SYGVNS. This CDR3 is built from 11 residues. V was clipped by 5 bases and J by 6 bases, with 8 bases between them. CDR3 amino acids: CASSRGGEQYF. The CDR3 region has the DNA TGTGCCAGCAGTAGAGGGGGCGAGCAGTACTTC.

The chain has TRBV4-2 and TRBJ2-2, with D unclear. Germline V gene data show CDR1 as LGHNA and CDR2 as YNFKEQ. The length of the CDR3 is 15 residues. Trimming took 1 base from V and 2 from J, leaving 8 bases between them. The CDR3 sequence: CASSQGSVNTGELFF. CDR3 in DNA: TGTGCCAGCAGCCAAGGGTCAGTCAACACCGGGGAGCTGTTTTTT.

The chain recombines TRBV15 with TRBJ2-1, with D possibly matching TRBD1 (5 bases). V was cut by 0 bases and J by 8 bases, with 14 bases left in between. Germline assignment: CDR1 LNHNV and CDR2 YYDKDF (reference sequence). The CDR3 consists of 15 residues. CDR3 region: CATSREGTIGDEQFF. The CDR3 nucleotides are TGTGCCACCAGCAGAGAGGGAACTATAGGGGATGAGCAGTTCTTC. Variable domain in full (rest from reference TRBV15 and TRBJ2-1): DAMVIQNPRYQVTQFGKPVTLSCSQTLNHNVMYWYQQKSSQAPKLLFHYYDKDFNNEADTPDNFQSRRPNTSFCFLDIRSPGLGDTAMYLCATSREGTIGDEQFFGPGTRLTVL.

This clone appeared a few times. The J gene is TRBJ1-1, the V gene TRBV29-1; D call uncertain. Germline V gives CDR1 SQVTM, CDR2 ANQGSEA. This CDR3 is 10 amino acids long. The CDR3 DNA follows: TGCACCCCGCCCAGGAGTGAAGCTTTCTTT. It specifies CTPPRSEAFF.

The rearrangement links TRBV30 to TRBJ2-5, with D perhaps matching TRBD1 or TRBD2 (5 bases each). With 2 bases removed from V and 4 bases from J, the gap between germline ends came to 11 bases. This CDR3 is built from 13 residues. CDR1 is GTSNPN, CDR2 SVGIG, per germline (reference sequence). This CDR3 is CAWSLRGGETQYF. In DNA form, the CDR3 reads TGTGCCTGGAGTCTCCGGGGCGGAGAGACCCAGTACTTC.

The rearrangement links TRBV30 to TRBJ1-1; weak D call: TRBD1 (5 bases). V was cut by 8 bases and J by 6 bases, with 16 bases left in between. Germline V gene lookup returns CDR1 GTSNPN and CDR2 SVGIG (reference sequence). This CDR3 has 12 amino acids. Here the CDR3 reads CAGHRSLAEAFF. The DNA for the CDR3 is TGTGCCGGACACAGGAGTCTCGCTGAAGCTTTCTTT.

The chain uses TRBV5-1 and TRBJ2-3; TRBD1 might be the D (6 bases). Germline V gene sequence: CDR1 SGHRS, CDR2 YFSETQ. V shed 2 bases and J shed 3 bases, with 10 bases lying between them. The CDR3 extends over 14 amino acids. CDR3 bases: TGCGCCAGCAGCTTAGGACAGAAGACAGATACGCAGTATTTT. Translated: CASSLGQKTDTQYF.

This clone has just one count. The CDR3 spells CASSPRQGETQYF. The CDR3 region has the DNA TGCGCCAGCAGCCCCCGACAGGGAGAGACCCAGTACTTC. The chain uses TRBV5-1 and TRBJ2-5; TRBD1 matches 7 bases. Germline values: CDR1 SGHRS, CDR2 YFSETQ. This CDR3 spans 13 amino acids. With V trimmed by 4 bases and J by 4 bases, 4 bases remained unmatched.

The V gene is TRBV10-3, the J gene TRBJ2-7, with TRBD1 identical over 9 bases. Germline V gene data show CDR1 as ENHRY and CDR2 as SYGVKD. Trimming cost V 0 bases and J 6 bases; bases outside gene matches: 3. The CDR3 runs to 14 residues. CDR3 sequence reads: CAISESGQGAEQYF. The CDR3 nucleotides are TGTGCCATCAGTGAGTCGGGACAGGGCGCCGAGCAGTACTTC.

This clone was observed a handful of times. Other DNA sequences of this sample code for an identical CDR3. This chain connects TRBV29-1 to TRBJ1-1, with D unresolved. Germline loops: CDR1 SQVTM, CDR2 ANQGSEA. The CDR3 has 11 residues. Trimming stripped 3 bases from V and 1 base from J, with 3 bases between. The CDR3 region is CSVDRNTEAFF. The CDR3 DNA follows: TGCAGCGTTGATAGGAACACTGAAGCTTTCTTT.

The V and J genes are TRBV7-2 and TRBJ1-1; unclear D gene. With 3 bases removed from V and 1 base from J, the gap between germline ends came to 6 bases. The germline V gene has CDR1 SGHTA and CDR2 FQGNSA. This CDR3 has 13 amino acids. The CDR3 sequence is CASSFTPNTEAFF. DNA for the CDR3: TGTGCCAGCAGCTTCACTCCGAACACTGAAGCTTTCTTT. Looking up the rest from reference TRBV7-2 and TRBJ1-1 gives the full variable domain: GAGVSQSPSNKVTEKGKDVELRCDPISGHTALYWYRQSLGQGLEFLIYFQGNSAPDKSGLPSDRFSAERTGGSVSTLTIQRTQQEDSAVYLCASSFTPNTEAFFGQGTRLTVV.

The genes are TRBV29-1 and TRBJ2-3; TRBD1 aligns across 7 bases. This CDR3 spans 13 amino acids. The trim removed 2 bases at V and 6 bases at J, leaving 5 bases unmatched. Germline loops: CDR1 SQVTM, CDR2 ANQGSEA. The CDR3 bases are TGCAGCGTTGAAATGCAGGGGGACGATACGCAGTATTTT. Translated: CSVEMQGDDTQYF.